The source of this T cell receptor beta chain is a study of T cells in Graves' hyperthyroidism and ophthalmopathy. Study-level information: Upon initial diagnosis and before any treatment, peripheral blood was collected. Study-level results: Stable hyperthyroidism and ophthalmopathy were separated using 13 V-J signatures.

Each person with ophthalmopathy scored at least 3 on the Clinical Activity Score, reached NOSPECS grade 4 or higher, and had been ill under 3 months. Not enrolled were patients with uncontrolled infection, other autoimmune disease, pregnancy or lactation. CDR1 is LNHDA and CDR2 is SQIVND in the germline V gene (reference sequence). CDR3 length: 12 amino acids. Trimming pared 5 bases from V and 7 bases from J, leaving 11 bases between. A word on this clonotype: Its antigen is not known.

The CDR3 regions of TCR beta were amplified from RNA transcripts. Researchers ran a first-round RT-PCR on the TCR CDR3 using the HTBI primer set. MiXCR was run by TCRdb on the multiplex PCR reads, yielding one entry per CDR3 protein. The sample contains some 370,000 distinct CDR3 sequences, about 14% of which appear only once. The sample was blood. The source of this sequence is a man aged 50 to 59 with Graves' ophthalmopathy. This rearrangement joins TRBV19 to TRBJ1-1; no reliable D call. DNA for the CDR3: TGTGCCAGTAGTGGGAGTCGCCTTGAAGCTTTCTTT. Protein product: CASSGSRLEAFF. Using reference TRBV19 and TRBJ1-1 for the parts outside the CDR3, the full variable domain is DGGITQSPKYLFRKEGQNVTLSCEQNLNHDAMYWYRQDPGQGLRLIYYSQIVNDFQKGDIAEGYSVSREKKESFPLTVTSAQKNPTAFYLCASSGSRLEAFFGQGTRLTVV.